The 32 T cell receptor beta chains reported below all come from one sample, sequenced in a study of shared clonotypes between healthy human individuals. Clones were read by immunoSEQ multiplex PCR, and TCRdb kept only the in-frame ones, dropping some. Of about 490,000 clones listed, about 72% are singletons. The sample comprised PBMCs. The receptors were gathered from a woman between 35 and 50 years old in good health. Some clones in this sample may be carry-over from other donors' samples.

The chain joins TRBV5-4 to TRBJ2-7, with 8 bases fitting TRBD1. CDR3 length equals 15 residues. Trimming removed 5 bases from V and 0 bases from J; junction bases left unmatched: 7. CDR1 SGHNT and CDR2 YYREEE come from the germline V gene (reference sequence). The CDR3 protein is CASRRTGGRSYEQYF. Here the CDR3 DNA reads TGTGCCAGCAGGCGAACAGGGGGTCGCTCCTACGAGCAGTACTTC.

This rearrangement joins TRBV27 to TRBJ2-1; 14 bases agree with TRBD2. The CDR3 runs to 15 residues. V dropped 8 bases and J dropped 7; count of bases not matched to a gene: 7. Germline V gives CDR1 MNHEY, CDR2 SMNVEV (reference sequence). CDR3 residues: CASLPGTSGRNEQFF. DNA for the CDR3: TGTGCCAGCCTTCCTGGGACTAGCGGGAGAAATGAGCAGTTCTTC.

V is TRBV11-2 and J is TRBJ2-2; tentatively, D is TRBD1 (5 bases). Germline values: CDR1 SGHAT, CDR2 FQNNGV. CDR3 length equals 14 residues. V dropped 1 base and J dropped 3 bases, with 6 bases sitting between them. In DNA, the CDR3 is TGTGCCAGCAGCTTAGTCAGGGACACCGGGGAGCTGTTTTTT. Protein: CASSLVRDTGELFF.

This chain joins TRBV30 and TRBJ1-2; the D gene is possibly TRBD1 (5 bases). CDR1 is GTSNPN, CDR2 SVGIG, per germline (reference sequence). This CDR3 comprises 13 residues. Trimming removed 0 bases from V and 3 bases from J, with 8 bases in between. The CDR3 bases are TGTGCCTGGAGTGTACAAGGGGACTATGGCTACACCTTC. Protein sequence: CAWSVQGDYGYTF.

This chain connects TRBV28 to TRBJ2-7, with D uncertain. V was shortened by 2 bases and J by 9 bases, with 8 bases between the two germline ends. This CDR3 is 11 amino acids long. From germline, CDR1 is MDHEN and CDR2 SYDVKM. The CDR3 nucleotides are TGTGCCAGCAGTTTAGAGGTGTGGCAGTACTTC. Amino acids: CASSLEVWQYF.

This chain uses TRBV21-1 with TRBJ1-2. TRBV21-1 is a recognized pseudogene. This CDR3 contains 13 residues. In nucleotides, the CDR3 is TGTGCCAGCAGCATAGGGGGGGCGTACGGCTACACCTTC. It specifies CASSIGGAYGYTF.

The chain recombines TRBV30 with TRBJ2-6; D ambiguous. V lost 0 bases, J lost 0 bases, and 18 bases lay in between. The CDR3 contains 19 residues. Germline assignment: CDR1 GTSNPN and CDR2 SVGIG (reference sequence). The CDR3, as DNA: TGTGCCTGGAGTGTTGGGCTTGACAATTCCCTCTCTGGGGCCAACGTCCTGACTTTC. This sequence encodes CAWSVGLDNSLSGANVLTF. Variable domain in full (rest from reference TRBV30 and TRBJ2-6): SQTIHQWPATLVQPVGSPLSLECTVEGTSNPNLYWYRQAAGRGLQLLFYSVGIGQISSEVPQNLSASRPQDRQFILSSKKLLLSDSGFYLCAWSVGLDNSLSGANVLTFGAGSRLTVL.

The rearrangement joins TRBV5-1 to TRBJ2-2; 9 bases line up with TRBD2. V shed 1 base and J 3 bases; nucleotides not matched to a gene: 7. This CDR3 spans 17 amino acids. CDR1 and CDR2 (germline): SGHRS, YFSETQ. The CDR3 bases are TGCGCCAGCAGCTTGATCGGCGGGAGGGACTACACCGGGGAGCTGTTTTTT. Protein: CASSLIGGRDYTGELFF.

This clone was seen just once. The rearrangement joins TRBV28 to TRBJ2-5; tentative D call: TRBD1 (5 bases). Near its end, the DNA agrees better with TRBJ2-7, so the J call may be wrong. The CDR3 has 15 residues. The germline V gene encodes CDR1 MDHEN and CDR2 SYDVKM. Here the CDR3 DNA reads TGTGCCAGCAGAGGGTCAGGAAGGGGATATATCGAGCAGTACTTC. Amino acid sequence: CASRGSGRGYIEQYF.

This clone was detected a few times. This chain joins TRBV29-1 and TRBJ2-6, with D unclear. CDR1 and CDR2 from the germline V gene are SQVTM and ANQGSEA. The V gene lost 3 bases and the J gene lost 1 base, with 7 bases spanning the gap. The CDR3 extends over 14 amino acids. This chain's CDR3 is CSVEGGSGANVLTF. Written as DNA, the CDR3 is TGCAGCGTTGAGGGCGGTTCTGGGGCCAACGTCCTGACTTTC.

V gene TRBV9 combines with J gene TRBJ2-5; D ambiguous. The V gene lost 0 bases and the J gene lost 3 bases, with 9 bases spanning the gap. Germline V CDR1 and CDR2: SGDLS, YYNGEE. The CDR3 sequence is 14 residues long. The CDR3 sequence: CASSVGSGKETQYF. CDR3 nucleotide sequence: TGTGCCAGCAGCGTAGGGTCAGGTAAAGAGACCCAGTACTTC.

This chain joins TRBV4-2 and TRBJ1-3, with 7 bases matching TRBD1. CDR1 is LGHNA, CDR2 YNFKEQ, per germline. This CDR3 comprises 15 residues. After removal of 4 bases from V and 4 bases from J, the junction contained 7 bases not matched to a gene. The CDR3 loop is CASSPRGGAGNTIYF. CDR3 nucleotide sequence: TGTGCCAGCAGCCCCAGGGGGGGGGCCGGAAACACCATATATTTT.

The V gene is TRBV27, the J gene TRBJ2-1, with D maybe TRBD2 (6 bases). V lost 3 bases and J lost 10, with 13 bases in between. The CDR3 loop spans 13 amino acids. Germline CDR1 reads MNHEY; CDR2 reads SMNVEV (reference sequence). This CDR3 is CASSFWGGREQFF. DNA of the CDR3: TGTGCCAGCAGTTTTTGGGGAGGACGAGAGCAGTTCTTC.

The chain uses TRBV28 and TRBJ1-4, with D possibly being TRBD1 (6 bases). CDR1 is MDHEN, CDR2 SYDVKM, per germline. Trimming took 8 bases from V and 8 from J, leaving 15 bases between them. There are 13 residues in the CDR3. CDR3 amino acids: CASGGGFGEKLFF. CDR3 coding DNA: TGTGCCAGCGGAGGGGGGTTCGGGGAAAAACTGTTTTTT. The full variable domain, with the rest looked up from reference TRBV28 and TRBJ1-4, is DVKVTQSSRYLVKRTGEKVFLECVQDMDHENMFWYRQDPGLGLRLIYFSYDVKMKEKGDIPEGYSVSREKKERFSLILESASTNQTSMYLCASGGGFGEKLFFGSGTQLSVL.

The CDR3 DNA sequence: TGTGCCAGCCTCGGACTAGCCAAAACCCCACCTCTGGAGACCCAGTACTTC. This codes for CASLGLAKTPPLETQYF. The V and J genes are TRBV19 and TRBJ2-5; TRBD2 matches 8 bases. Germline V CDR1 and CDR2: LNHDA, SQIVND (reference sequence). This CDR3 has 17 residues. The junction had 20 bases not matched to a gene; V was cut back by 9 bases and J by 5 bases. The whole variable domain, remainder taken from reference TRBV19 and TRBJ2-5, is DGGITQSPKYLFRKEGQNVTLSCEQNLNHDAMYWYRQDPGQGLRLIYYSQIVNDFQKGDIAEGYSVSREKKESFPLTVTSAQKNPTAFYLCASLGLAKTPPLETQYFGPGTRLLVL.

The chain combines TRBV28 with TRBJ2-5; 7 bases line up with TRBD2. The J call may be wrong; the DNA end is better matched by TRBJ2-7. The CDR3 has 15 amino acids. Germline V CDR1 and CDR2: MDHEN, SYDVKM. The CDR3 reads CASSLERDYSYEQYF. As DNA, the CDR3 is TGTGCCAGCAGTTTGGAGCGGGATTACTCCTACGAGCAGTACTTC.

This chain connects TRBV19 to TRBJ1-1; unclear D gene. Between the trimmed V and J ends, which lost 7 bases and 1 base, there was a span of 16 bases. The CDR3 runs 15 residues. The germline V gene has CDR1 LNHDA and CDR2 SQIVND (reference sequence). The CDR3 protein is CASIGMGIENTEAFF. The CDR3 nucleotides read TGTGCCAGTATTGGGATGGGGATCGAGAACACTGAAGCTTTCTTT.

This chain joins TRBV7-8 and TRBJ2-2; no firm D call. V dropped 4 bases and J dropped 4 bases, with 13 bases sitting between them. The CDR3 totals 15 residues. CDR1 and CDR2 from the germline V gene are SGHVS and FQNEAQ. The CDR3 protein is CASSSVRPSTGELFF. DNA of the CDR3: TGTGCCAGCAGCTCAGTCCGGCCTTCCACCGGGGAGCTGTTTTTT.

This clone was seen ten or more times. J is TRBJ2-1 and V is TRBV18; D is unresolved. CDR1 is KGHSH, CDR2 LQKENI, per germline. The CDR3 totals 12 residues. With 6 bases removed from V and 3 bases from J, the gap between germline ends came to 6 bases. This CDR3 reads CASSRNYNEQFF. In DNA form, the CDR3 reads TGTGCCAGCTCCCGGAACTACAATGAGCAGTTCTTC.

The chain couples TRBV6-5 to TRBJ2-7, with 7 bases matching TRBD2. This CDR3 is built from 13 residues. Germline-derived CDR1 and CDR2 are MNHEY and SVGAGI. Unmatched junction bases numbered 4, after V lost 6 bases and J lost 2 bases. The CDR3 region has the DNA TGTGCCAGCAGGCGGGAGTCTACCTACGAGCAGTACTTC. Its protein product is CASRRESTYEQYF.

The chain carries TRBV27 and TRBJ2-7; possible D gene TRBD1, 6 bases. The CDR3 has 16 residues. In germline, CDR1 is MNHEY, CDR2 SMNVEV (reference sequence). Trimming stripped 6 bases from V and 1 base from J, with 19 bases between. This chain's CDR3 is CASRGAVGSSSYEQYF. CDR3 bases: TGTGCCAGCAGGGGGGCCGTGGGGAGTTCGTCCTACGAGCAGTACTTC.

The chain carries TRBV6-6 and TRBJ2-7, with 7 bases matching TRBD1. Per the germline V gene, CDR1 is MNHNY and CDR2 is SVGAGI (reference sequence). The CDR3 is 13 amino acids. V gave up 6 bases and J gave up 1 base; unmatched junction bases: 3. The CDR3 nucleotides read TGTGCCAGCAGAACGACAGGGTCCTACGAGCAGTACTTC. Protein product: CASRTTGSYEQYF.

The V and J genes are TRBV9 and TRBJ2-1; unclear D gene. Germline V CDR1 and CDR2: SGDLS, YYNGEE. V was shortened by 3 bases and J by 0 bases, with 7 bases between the two germline ends. CDR3 length: 14 residues. This chain's CDR3 is CASSGPHSYNEQFF. CDR3 DNA sequence: TGTGCCAGCAGCGGCCCACACTCCTACAATGAGCAGTTCTTC.

To note about this clone: Mismatch with germline at one junction end may stem from a read error. This chain links TRBV7-7 with TRBJ2-2; possibly TRBD1 for D (6 bases). Germline V gene data show CDR1 as SSHAT and CDR2 as FNYEAQ (reference sequence). This CDR3 is 13 amino acids long. The CDR3 protein is CASSPPGAGELFF. The DNA of the CDR3 is TGTGCTAGCAGCCCCCCAGGGGCCGGGGAGCTGTTTTTT.

The sample holds many counts of this clone. J is TRBJ1-1 and V is TRBV28; D not resolved. V was clipped by 5 bases and J by 1 base, with 8 bases between them. Germline CDR1 MDHEN, CDR2 SYDVKM. The CDR3 covers 13 residues. CDR3 nucleotides: TGTGCCAGCAGTATCGAGGAGAACACTGAAGCTTTCTTT. It yields the protein CASSIEENTEAFF.

In the case of this clone: This may be a read error: a much more frequent sequence differs by one nucleotide. V is TRBV6-1 and J is TRBJ2-7, with D possibly matching TRBD1 (7 bases). CDR3 length: 14 amino acids. Per germline, CDR1 MNHNS and CDR2 SASEGT. CDR3 sequence (DNA): TGTACCAGCCAGGGGGGTCAACGGATCTACGAGCAGTACTTC. This sequence encodes CTSQGGQRIYEQYF.

The rearrangement links TRBV5-1 to TRBJ2-2; D not resolved. This CDR3 comprises 15 residues. The V gene's germline CDR1 is SGHRS and CDR2 YFSETQ. V lost 7 bases and J 0 bases, leaving 13 bases between the germline ends. CDR3 in amino acids: CASRIAAPNTGELFF. In nucleotides, the CDR3 is TGCGCCAGCCGTATCGCAGCTCCGAACACCGGGGAGCTGTTTTTT.

This clone was counted between two and nine times. V and J are TRBV7-9 and TRBJ2-7; 7 nucleotides match TRBD1. The trim removed 3 bases at V and 5 bases at J, leaving 10 bases unmatched. CDR1 is SEHNR, CDR2 FQNEAQ, per germline (reference sequence). There are 15 residues in the CDR3. The DNA of the CDR3 is TGTGCCAGCAGCTTCTACAGGGGATCAAGCGACGAGCAGTACTTC. Its protein is CASSFYRGSSDEQYF.

This chain connects TRBV7-2 to TRBJ2-1; 12 bases agree with TRBD2. CDR1 and CDR2 (germline): SGHTA, FQGNSA. The trim removed 3 bases at V and 8 bases at J, leaving 5 bases unmatched. The CDR3 is 15 amino acids. The CDR3 nucleotides are TGTGCCAGCAGCTTCGGACTAGCGGGACTCTATGAGCAGTTCTTC. Protein: CASSFGLAGLYEQFF.

On this clone: A far larger clone lies a single base away; this is likely a read error. The gene calls are TRBV27 and TRBJ2-3; a weak D match, TRBD1 (5 bases). The ends were cut back, 4 bases at V and 5 bases at J, with 16 bases in the middle. CDR3 length: 15 amino acids. Germline CDR1 reads MNHEY; CDR2 reads SMNVEV (reference sequence). As DNA, the CDR3 is TGTGCCAGCAGTTCAGGAACAGGCCTGGGAGATACGCAGTATTTT. Its translation: CASSSGTGLGDTQYF.

The rearrangement uses TRBV7-9 and TRBJ2-1; 15 positions match TRBD2. The J segment lost 4 bases and the V segment lost 2 bases, leaving 9 bases of the junction unmatched. CDR1 SEHNR and CDR2 FQNEAQ come from the germline V gene (reference sequence). This CDR3 has 19 residues. In nucleotides, the CDR3 is TGTGCCAGCAGCTTAACAAAGGGACTAGCGGGAGGACTTTACAATGAGCAGTTCTTC. This sequence encodes CASSLTKGLAGGLYNEQFF.

This chain uses TRBV7-9 with TRBJ1-5; perhaps TRBD1 as D (6 bases). V lost 3 bases and J 7 bases, leaving 10 bases between the germline ends. The CDR3 loop spans 13 amino acids. Germline CDR1 is SEHNR and CDR2 is FQNEAQ (reference sequence). CDR3 loop: CASSFGGDQPQHF. CDR3 DNA sequence: TGTGCCAGCAGCTTCGGGGGCGACCAGCCCCAGCATTTT. Filled out from reference TRBV7-9 and TRBJ1-5, the complete variable domain reads DTGVSQNPRHKITKRGQNVTFRCDPISEHNRLYWYRQTLGQGPEFLTYFQNEAQLEKSRLLSDRFSAERPKGSFSTLEIQRTEQGDSAMYLCASSFGGDQPQHFGDGTRLSIL.